Listed below are T cell receptor beta chains from one sample, sequenced in a study of identical twins. MiXCR, applied by TCRdb to the 5' RACE reads, yields one record per CDR3 protein. This table has hundreds of thousands of distinct CDR3 sequences, 6.1% appearing once. Sequences were obtained from naive T cells sorted from blood. All receptors derive from a man between 18 and 29 years old in good health. CDR3s include the opening cysteine and the closing phenylalanine or tryptophan. D genes are given only for firm matches. Clone size is not always given. Where it is, it says once, few, many or a class for expanded clones.

NA	TRBV5-1	TRBJ2-1	many	CASSLGTGHLYNEQFF	TGCGCCAGCAGCTTGGGTACAGGGCACCTATACAATGAGCAGTTCTTC
NA	TRBV11-2	TRBJ2-3	NA	CASSLVRGSTDTQYF	TGTGCCAGCAGCTTAGTAAGGGGAAGCACAGATACGCAGTATTTT
NA	TRBV9	TRBJ2-6	few	CASTMEPDGANVLTF	TGTGCCAGCACTATGGAACCGGATGGGGCCAACGTCCTGACTTTC
TRBD2	TRBV7-2	TRBJ2-1	NA	CASSPSGRDFNEQFF	TGTGCCAGCAGCCCTAGCGGGAGGGACTTCAATGAGCAGTTCTTC
NA	TRBV5-1	TRBJ2-3	many	CASSSGGEDTQYF	TGCGCCAGCAGCTCGGGTGGAGAAGATACGCAGTATTTT
TRBD1	TRBV7-9	TRBJ1-4	NA	CASSSPTGGANEKLFF	TGTGCCAGCAGCTCTCCGACAGGGGGCGCTAATGAAAAACTGTTTTTT
NA	TRBV12-3/TRBV12-4	TRBJ1-5	many	CASSLTPGQPQHF	TGTGCCAGCAGTTTAACCCCGGGTCAGCCCCAGCATTTT
NA	TRBV6-4	TRBJ1-5	NA	CASSDGGQPQHF	TGTGCCAGCAGTGACGGGGGGCAGCCCCAGCATTTT
TRBD2	TRBV27	TRBJ2-3	few	CASSSQRENTDTQYF	TGTGCCAGCAGTTCCCAGCGGGAGAATACAGATACGCAGTATTTT
NA	TRBV5-1	TRBJ2-1	NA	CASSFQGPSYNEQFF	TGCGCCAGCAGCTTTCAGGGTCCCTCCTACAATGAGCAGTTCTTC
TRBD1	TRBV4-3	TRBJ2-7	NA	CASSQADGTGSYEQYF	TGCGCCAGCAGCCAAGCTGATGGGACAGGGAGCTACGAGCAGTACTTC
NA	TRBV4-3	TRBJ2-2	NA	CASSLDLGDTGELFF	TGCGCCAGCAGCCTAGACCTCGGGGACACCGGGGAGCTGTTTTTT
TRBD1	TRBV24-1	TRBJ2-7	many	CATSDRRDSSYEQYF	TGTGCCACCAGTGATCGCCGGGACAGCTCCTACGAGCAGTACTTC
TRBD1	TRBV5-6	TRBJ1-4	many	CASSFMDRGEKLFF	TGTGCCAGCAGCTTTATGGACAGGGGTGAAAAACTGTTTTTT
NA	TRBV7-9	TRBJ2-2	many	CASSPTDSGNTGELFF	TGTGCCAGCAGCCCCACCGATAGCGGCAACACCGGGGAGCTGTTTTTT
TRBD2	TRBV24-1	TRBJ2-1	many	CATSDLAGLAFNEQFF	TGTGCCACCAGTGATTTGGCGGGACTAGCGTTTAATGAGCAGTTCTTC
NA	TRBV12-3/TRBV12-4	TRBJ2-7	many	CASSLSTEYEQYF	TGTGCCAGCAGTCTCTCCACAGAATACGAGCAGTACTTC
NA	TRBV29-1	TRBJ2-2	many	CSAGGPSGELFF	TGCAGCGCTGGAGGGCCTAGCGGGGAGCTGTTTTTT
NA	TRBV6-1	TRBJ2-3	many	CASFDRKPSTDTQYF	TGTGCCAGCTTCGACAGGAAACCTAGCACAGATACGCAGTATTTT
TRBD1	TRBV4-2	TRBJ1-1	many	CASTDRGQNSEAFF	TGTGCCAGCACTGACAGGGGGCAAAATTCTGAAGCTTTCTTT
NA	TRBV19	TRBJ2-2	NA	CASTSPRIANTGELFF	TGTGCCAGTACCTCCCCCCGCATTGCGAACACCGGGGAGCTGTTTTTT
NA	TRBV11-1	TRBJ2-1	few	CASSLGSPPGNEQFF	TGTGCCAGCAGCTTAGGTAGCCCCCCGGGAAATGAGCAGTTCTTC
NA	TRBV28	TRBJ2-7	few	CASNLKQGYEQYF	TGTGCCAGCAATTTGAAACAGGGCTACGAGCAGTACTTC